Detailed here is one T cell receptor beta chain. Its antigen is as yet unknown. The data were obtained in a study of T cell responses to AZD1222 COVID-19 vaccine. The wider study: It was second doses at about 4 or about 12 weeks that were pooled. Study observations and caveats: Just a handful of AZD1222 recipients tested seropositive at baseline. It should be noted that donors were predominantly white British and more often female, and clonal diversity was possibly underestimated. Spike-wide coverage was observed for vaccine-associated CD4 TCRs, with dominant responses at 160-218 and 743-854.

Germline CDR1 SGHTA, CDR2 FQGNSA. The CDR3 runs to 13 residues. Trimming removed 4 bases from V and 12 bases from J; junction bases left unmatched: 5. The repertoire was sequenced with immunoSEQ multiplex PCR; TCRdb's copy has only in-frame clones and lacks some. This repertoire shows about 120,000 clones, roughly 88% found once; its top ten account for over 3%. This sequence joins TRBV7-2 and TRBJ2-3, with 12 bases identical to TRBD2. The starting material was peripheral blood, obtained on day 0 of AZD1222 vaccination. The receptor's source is an adult in good health. Written as DNA, the CDR3 is TGTGCCAGCAGCTCCCGGACTAGCGGGGATCAGTATTTT. It is translated as CASSSRTSGDQYF. Full variable domain (rest looked up from reference TRBV7-2 and TRBJ2-3): GAGVSQSPSNKVTEKGKDVELRCDPISGHTALYWYRQSLGQGLEFLIYFQGNSAPDKSGLPSDRFSAERTGGSVSTLTIQRTQQEDSAVYLCASSSRTSGDQYFGPGTRLTVL.